This T cell receptor (beta chain) was sequenced for a study of T-cell memory formation after mild COVID-19. Study context: TCR clusters showed largely donor specificity.

Whole-study results and caveats: A second wave of clones peaked on day 37, and their SARS-CoV-2 specificity went unconfirmed.

This clonotype was counted between two and nine times. Antigen unknown. The CDR3 contains 16 residues. V was cut by 8 bases and J by 6 bases, with 25 bases left in between. 5'RACE, which relied on constant-segment primers, yielded TCR alpha and TCR beta cDNA libraries carrying sample barcodes and UMIs. TCRdb ran MiXCR on the 5' RACE reads and lists one entry per CDR3 protein. This sample has fewer than 250,000 distinct CDR3 sequences, with about 16% found just once. The receptor was derived from an adult woman who had mild COVID-19 (a few samples of this study predate the infection). Cell type and time point are not known. The chain uses TRBV12-3 or TRBV12-4 and TRBJ1-1, with D possibly being TRBD1 (5 bases). Sample: PBMCs or a T cell subset sorted from them (not recorded which). CDR3 protein: CASSTRGSWGPPEAFF. The CDR3 DNA follows: TGTGCCAGCTCGACGCGGGGGTCGTGGGGTCCGCCTGAAGCTTTCTTT.